The TCR beta chain described here comes from a study of T cell repertoires in cytomegalovirus infection. At the level of the study: It was the public TCR beta signatures that indicated both CMV infection and matching HLA type.

Trimming shortened V by 6 bases and J by 4 bases, and 9 bases separated the two germline ends. The germline CDR1 and CDR2 sequences are DFQATT and SNEGSKA (reference sequence). The CDR3 has 11 amino acids. TCRdb fed the reads into MiXCR, producing one record per CDR3 protein. This repertoire shows hundreds of thousands of distinct CDR3 sequences, around 10% found once; its top ten account for 10% to 13%. As for this clonotype: The antigen is unknown.

The study's findings and limits: HLA-C-restricted CMV clonotypes gave the most frequent clonotype in two of eight donors. Frequencies of public TCR beta families were cumulated, and this identified carriers of CMV plus the relevant HLA.

Input material: PBMCs. The chain recombines TRBV20-1 with TRBJ1-1; D not resolved. The clonotype was recovered from a human donor in good health (CMV status not recorded). Some clones in this sample may be carry-over from other donors' samples. CDR3: CSAALGTEAFF. CDR3 DNA: TGCAGTGCGGCCCTGGGCACTGAAGCTTTCTTT.